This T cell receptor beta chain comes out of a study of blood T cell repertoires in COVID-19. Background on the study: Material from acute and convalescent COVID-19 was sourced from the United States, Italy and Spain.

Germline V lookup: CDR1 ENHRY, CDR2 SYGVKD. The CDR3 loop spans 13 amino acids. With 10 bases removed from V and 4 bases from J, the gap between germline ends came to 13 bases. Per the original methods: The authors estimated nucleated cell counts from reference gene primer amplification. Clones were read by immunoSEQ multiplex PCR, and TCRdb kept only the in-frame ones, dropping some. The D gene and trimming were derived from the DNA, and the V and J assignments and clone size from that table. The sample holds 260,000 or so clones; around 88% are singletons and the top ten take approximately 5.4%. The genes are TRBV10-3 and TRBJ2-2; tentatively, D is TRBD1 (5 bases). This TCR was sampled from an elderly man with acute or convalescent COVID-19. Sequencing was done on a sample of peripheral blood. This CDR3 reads CATRRRGTGELFF. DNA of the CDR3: TGTGCCACGAGACGAAGGGGCACCGGGGAGCTGTTTTTT.